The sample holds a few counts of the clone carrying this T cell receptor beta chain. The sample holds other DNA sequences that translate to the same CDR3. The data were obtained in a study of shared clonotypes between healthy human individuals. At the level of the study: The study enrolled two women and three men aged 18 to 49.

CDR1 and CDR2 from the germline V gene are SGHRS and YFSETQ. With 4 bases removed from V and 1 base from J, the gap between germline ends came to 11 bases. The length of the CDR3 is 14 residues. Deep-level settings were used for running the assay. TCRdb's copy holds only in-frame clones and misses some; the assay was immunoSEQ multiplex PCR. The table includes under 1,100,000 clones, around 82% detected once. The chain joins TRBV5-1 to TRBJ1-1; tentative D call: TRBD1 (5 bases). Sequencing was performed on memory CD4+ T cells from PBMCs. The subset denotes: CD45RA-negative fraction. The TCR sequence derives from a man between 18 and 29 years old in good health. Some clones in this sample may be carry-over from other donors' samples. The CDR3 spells CASSVGQGNTEAFF. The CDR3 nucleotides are TGCGCCAGCAGCGTAGGGCAGGGGAACACTGAAGCTTTCTTT.